This TCR beta chain was recorded in a study of blood T cell repertoires in COVID-19. Study-wide background: The cDNA or gDNA used as material had been derived from T cells, B-cell-depleted T cells, or PBMCs.

Source study methods: Reference gene primer amplification in the assay estimated nucleated cell counts. Generated by immunoSEQ multiplex PCR, the TCRdb table keeps only in-frame clones and is missing some. The V and J calls and clone size come from that table; D and trimming were worked out from the DNA. The repertoire holds around 160,000 clones, with roughly 85% as singletons. CDR3 length equals 13 residues. V was pared by 9 bases and J by 4 bases, with 12 bases between. CDR1 is SGHTA, CDR2 FQGTGA, per germline. Seattle enrolled patients during active infection and tracked them longitudinally. This TCR was recovered from a woman in her sixties or seventies with COVID-19, enrolled during active disease. Material: peripheral blood. The gene calls are TRBV7-3 and TRBJ2-2; a weak D match, TRBD1 (6 bases). The CDR3 sequence: CASTGSGTGELFF. CDR3 bases: TGTGCCAGTACAGGGAGCGGCACCGGGGAGCTGTTTTTT.